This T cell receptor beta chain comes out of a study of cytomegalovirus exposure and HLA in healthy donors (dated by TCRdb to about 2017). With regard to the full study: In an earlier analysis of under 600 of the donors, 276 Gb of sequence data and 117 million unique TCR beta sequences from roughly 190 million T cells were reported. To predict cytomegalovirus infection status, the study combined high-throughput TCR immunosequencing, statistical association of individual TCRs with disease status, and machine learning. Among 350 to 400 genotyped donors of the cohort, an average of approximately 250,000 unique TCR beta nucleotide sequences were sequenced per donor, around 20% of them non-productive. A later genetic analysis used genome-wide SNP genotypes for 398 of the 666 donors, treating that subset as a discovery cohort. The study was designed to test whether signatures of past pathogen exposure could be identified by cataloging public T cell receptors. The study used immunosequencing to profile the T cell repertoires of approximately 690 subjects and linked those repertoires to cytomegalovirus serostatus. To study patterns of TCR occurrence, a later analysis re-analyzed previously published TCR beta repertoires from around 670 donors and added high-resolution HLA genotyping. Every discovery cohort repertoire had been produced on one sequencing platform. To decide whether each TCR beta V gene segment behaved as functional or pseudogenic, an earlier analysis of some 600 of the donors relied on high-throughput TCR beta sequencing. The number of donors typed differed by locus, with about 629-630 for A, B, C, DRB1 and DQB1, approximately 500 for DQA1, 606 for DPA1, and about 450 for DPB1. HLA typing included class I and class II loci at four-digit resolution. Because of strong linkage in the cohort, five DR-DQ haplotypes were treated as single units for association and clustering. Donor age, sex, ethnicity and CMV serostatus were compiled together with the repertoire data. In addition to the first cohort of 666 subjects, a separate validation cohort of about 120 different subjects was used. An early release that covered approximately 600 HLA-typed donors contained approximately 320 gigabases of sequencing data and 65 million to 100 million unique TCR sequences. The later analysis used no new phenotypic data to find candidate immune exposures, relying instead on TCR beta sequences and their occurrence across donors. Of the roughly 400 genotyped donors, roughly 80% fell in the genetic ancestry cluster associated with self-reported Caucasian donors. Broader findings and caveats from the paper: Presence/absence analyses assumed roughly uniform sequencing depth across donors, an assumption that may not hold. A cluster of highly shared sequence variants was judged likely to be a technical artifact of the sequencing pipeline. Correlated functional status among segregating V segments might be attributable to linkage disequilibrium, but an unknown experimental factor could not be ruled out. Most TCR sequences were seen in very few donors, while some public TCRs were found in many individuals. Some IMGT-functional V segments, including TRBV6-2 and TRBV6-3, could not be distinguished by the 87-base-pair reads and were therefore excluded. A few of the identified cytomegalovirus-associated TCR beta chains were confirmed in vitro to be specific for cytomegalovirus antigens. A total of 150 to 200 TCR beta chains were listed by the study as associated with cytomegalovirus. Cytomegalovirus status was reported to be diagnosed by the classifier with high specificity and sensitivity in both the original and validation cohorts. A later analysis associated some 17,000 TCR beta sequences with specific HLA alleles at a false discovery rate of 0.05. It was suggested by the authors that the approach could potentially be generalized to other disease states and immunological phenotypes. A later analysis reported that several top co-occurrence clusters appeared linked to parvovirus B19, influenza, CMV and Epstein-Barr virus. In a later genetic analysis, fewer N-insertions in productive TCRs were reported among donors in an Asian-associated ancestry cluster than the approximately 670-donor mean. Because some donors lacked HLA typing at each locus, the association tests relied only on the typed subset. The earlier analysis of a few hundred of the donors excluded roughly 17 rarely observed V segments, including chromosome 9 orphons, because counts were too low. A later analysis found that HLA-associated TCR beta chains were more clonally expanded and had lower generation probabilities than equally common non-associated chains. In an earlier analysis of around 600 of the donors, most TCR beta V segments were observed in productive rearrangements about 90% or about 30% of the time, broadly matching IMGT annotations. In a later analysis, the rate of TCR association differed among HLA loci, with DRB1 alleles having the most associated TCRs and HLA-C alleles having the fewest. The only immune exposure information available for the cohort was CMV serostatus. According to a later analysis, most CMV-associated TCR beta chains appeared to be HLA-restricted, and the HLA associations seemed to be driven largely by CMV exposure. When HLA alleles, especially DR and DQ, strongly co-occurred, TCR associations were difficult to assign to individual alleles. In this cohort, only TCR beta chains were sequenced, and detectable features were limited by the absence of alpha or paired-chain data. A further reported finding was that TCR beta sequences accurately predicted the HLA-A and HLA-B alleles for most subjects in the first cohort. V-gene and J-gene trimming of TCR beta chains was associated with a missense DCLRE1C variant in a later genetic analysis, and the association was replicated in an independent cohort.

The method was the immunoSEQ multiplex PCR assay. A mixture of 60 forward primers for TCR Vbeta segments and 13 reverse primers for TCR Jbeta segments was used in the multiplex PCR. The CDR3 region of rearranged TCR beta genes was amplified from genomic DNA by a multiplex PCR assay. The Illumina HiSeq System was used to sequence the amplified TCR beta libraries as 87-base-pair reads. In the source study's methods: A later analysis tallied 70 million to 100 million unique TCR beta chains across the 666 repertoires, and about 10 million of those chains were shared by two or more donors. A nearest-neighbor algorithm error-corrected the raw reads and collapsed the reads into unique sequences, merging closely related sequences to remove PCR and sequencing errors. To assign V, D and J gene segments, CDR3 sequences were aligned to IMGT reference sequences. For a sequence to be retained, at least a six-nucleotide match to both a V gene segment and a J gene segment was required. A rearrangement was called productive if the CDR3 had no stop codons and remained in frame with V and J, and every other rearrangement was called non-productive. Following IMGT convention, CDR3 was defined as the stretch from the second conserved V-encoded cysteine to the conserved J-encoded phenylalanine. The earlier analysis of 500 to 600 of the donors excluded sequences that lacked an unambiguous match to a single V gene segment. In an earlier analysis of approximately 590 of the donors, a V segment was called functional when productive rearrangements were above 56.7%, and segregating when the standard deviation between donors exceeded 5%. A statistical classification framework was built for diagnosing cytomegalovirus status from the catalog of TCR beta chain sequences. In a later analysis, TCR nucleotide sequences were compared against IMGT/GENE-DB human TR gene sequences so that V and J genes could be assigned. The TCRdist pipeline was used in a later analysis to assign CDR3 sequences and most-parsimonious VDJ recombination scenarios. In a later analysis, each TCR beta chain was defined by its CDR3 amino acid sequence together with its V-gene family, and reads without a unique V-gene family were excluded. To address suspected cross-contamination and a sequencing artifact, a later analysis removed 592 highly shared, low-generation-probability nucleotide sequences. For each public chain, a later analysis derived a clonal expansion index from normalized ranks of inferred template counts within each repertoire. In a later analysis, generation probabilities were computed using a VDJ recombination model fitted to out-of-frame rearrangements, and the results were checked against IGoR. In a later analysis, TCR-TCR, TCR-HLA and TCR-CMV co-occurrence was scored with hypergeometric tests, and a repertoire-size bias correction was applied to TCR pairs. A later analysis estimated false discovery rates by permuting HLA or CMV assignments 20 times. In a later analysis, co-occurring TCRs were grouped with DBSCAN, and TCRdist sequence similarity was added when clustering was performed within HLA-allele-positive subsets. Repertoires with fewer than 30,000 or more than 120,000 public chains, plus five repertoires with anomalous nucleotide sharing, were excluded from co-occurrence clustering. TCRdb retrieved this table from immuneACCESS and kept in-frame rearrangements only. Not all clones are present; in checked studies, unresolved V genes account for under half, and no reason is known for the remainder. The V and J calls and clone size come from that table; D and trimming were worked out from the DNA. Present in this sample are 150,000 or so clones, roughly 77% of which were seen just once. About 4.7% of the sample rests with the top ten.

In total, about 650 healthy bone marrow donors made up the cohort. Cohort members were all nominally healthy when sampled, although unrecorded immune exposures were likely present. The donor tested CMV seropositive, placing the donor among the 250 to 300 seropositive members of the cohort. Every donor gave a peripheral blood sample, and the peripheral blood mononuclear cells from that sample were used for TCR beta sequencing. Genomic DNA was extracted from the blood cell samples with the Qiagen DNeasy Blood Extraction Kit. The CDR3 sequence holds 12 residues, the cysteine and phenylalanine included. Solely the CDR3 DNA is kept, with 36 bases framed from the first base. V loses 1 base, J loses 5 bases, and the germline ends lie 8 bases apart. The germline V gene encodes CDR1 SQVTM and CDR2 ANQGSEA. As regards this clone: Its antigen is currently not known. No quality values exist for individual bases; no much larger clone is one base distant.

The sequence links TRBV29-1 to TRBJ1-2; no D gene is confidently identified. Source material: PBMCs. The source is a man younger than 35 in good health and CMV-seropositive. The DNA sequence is TGCAGCGTTGAAGCACAGAGATATGGCTACACCTTC. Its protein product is CSVEAQRYGYTF.